These T cell receptor beta chains were read from a single sample in a study of T cells in localized non-small cell lung cancer. TCRdb keeps only in-frame clones here, not all; method: immunoSEQ multiplex PCR. The table records 55,000 to 65,000 clones, approximately 89% of them present only once. Source: peripheral blood, taken before any cancer treatment. The receptors were gathered from a man aged 35 to 70 with stage I lung adenocarcinoma. Each CDR3 is given without its conserved first and last residue. The order of the fields is V gene, CDR3 protein.

>TRBV13
ASSFLDSYGYT
>TRBV6-5
ASSTGLAYNEQF
>TRBV7-2
ASSLVLRGPLTGNYGYT
>TRBV7-9
ASSLEASGGTQY
>TRBV14
ASSQALGEGLAGLYEQY
>TRBV2
ASSPSSGRAGKTQY
>TRBV11-3
ASSLRSGGPYEQY
>TRBV19
ASSEMAGPRETQY
>TRBV5-1
ASSWTGGSNQPQH
>TRBV4-1
ASSRVAGGGDTQY
>TRBV5-1
ASKSGTSSTDTQY
>TRBV19
ASSIALQYNYGYT
>TRBV7-2
ASSYDRGNQETQY
>TRBV6-1
ASTPTSGIQETQY
>TRBV5-5
ASSPNWGVGETQY
>TRBV6-1
ASSPRQATGELF
>TRBV7-9
ASKGRVDVADTQY
>TRBV30
AWNRITYGYT
>TRBV7-2
ASSPWTSGGTQY
>TRBV29-1
SVEDLRYGYT
>TRBV5-1
ASSFGPWTDSSYEQY
>TRBV7-6
ASSRTNIQETQY
>TRBV5-1
ASNTAGVNEQF
>TRBV2
ASSEEMNTEAF
>TRBV19
ASTKRQGGSNYGYT
>TRBV7-2
ASSLEAITDEQY
>TRBV5-6
ASSSGLVAGELF
>TRBV19
ASSRDGVSGANVLT
>TRBV11-2
ASSLDLRRGPEELF
>TRBV7-8
ASSPRLREGVNEQF
>TRBV4-2
ASSQLDRNYGYT
>TRBV30
AWSVGGTMNTEAF
>TRBV7-9
ASRRQGTTNEKLF
>TRBV5-6
ASTWTSGRAGGEQF
>TRBV9
ASSVEGGETQY
>TRBV19
ASSPEQGANTEAF
>TRBV27
ASRSRTAPGETQY
>TRBV7-9
ASSSGRAHEQY
>TRBV10-3
AISPGGAESARSNTGELF
>TRBV2
ASSDGPDTQY
>TRBV4-1
ASSQEGRGETQY
>TRBV7-2
ASSLVFPYPNTGELF
>TRBV5-1
ASSSTGTSGYEQY
>TRBV7-6
ASSFHEQF
>TRBV30
AYLAGGYNEQF
>TRBV5-1
ASSLVGQPTDTQY
>TRBV9
ASSLRATNEKLF
>TRBV25-1
ASSKTGTGKPEAF
>TRBV27
ASSLSGFMNTEAF
>TRBV6-1
ASSENLRDQPQH
>TRBV9
ASLGEGNTGELF
>TRBV4-1
ASSQDRPNEQF
>TRBV4-1
ASSQDTNAGTNEKLF
>TRBV28
ASRVQGEAYNEQF
>TRBV4-1
ASSQDQTSDEQY